This record concerns one T cell receptor beta chain sequence. The data are from a study of cytomegalovirus exposure and HLA in healthy donors. V lost 0 bases to trimming and J lost 7 bases; unmatched junction nucleotides: 6. From germline, CDR1 is SGHRS and CDR2 YFSETQ. This CDR3 is 16 amino acids long. Use of 60 Vbeta and 13 Jbeta primers characterized the PCR. The table came from immunoSEQ multiplex PCR; TCRdb's copy has only in-frame clones and leaves some out. This sample has 200,000 to 250,000 clones; around four fifths occur once, and the top ten carry roughly 2.5%. Sequencing was done on a sample of PBMCs. This clonotype was sampled from a woman between 55 and 75 years old in good health and CMV-seropositive. The chain joins TRBV5-1 to TRBJ2-1, with 11 nucleotides matching TRBD2. The CDR3: CASSLETSGRGNEQFF. DNA of the CDR3: TGCGCCAGCAGCTTGGAAACTAGCGGGAGAGGTAATGAGCAGTTCTTC.